These 26 T cell receptor beta chains share one sample of origin, sequenced in a study of blood T cell repertoires in COVID-19. Sequencing used immunoSEQ multiplex PCR; TCRdb keeps in-frame clones, though not all of them. The profile covers roughly 30,000 clones, with 85% to 95% appearing a single time and around 0.8% taken by the ten largest. Sequencing was done on a sample of peripheral blood. These TCRs come from a woman in her 70s with COVID-19, enrolled during active disease.

The chain has TRBV29-1 and TRBJ1-1; D perhaps matches TRBD1 (6 bases). Germline CDR1 reads SQVTM; CDR2 reads ANQGSEA. Trimming removed 7 bases from V and 2 bases from J, with 14 bases in between. The length of the CDR3 is 13 residues. The CDR3 loop reads CSATGGGNTEAFF. The CDR3 DNA follows: TGCAGCGCCACCGGCGGGGGCAACACTGAAGCTTTCTTT.

This clone was observed once. V gene TRBV4-3 combines with J gene TRBJ2-5; 9 bases are a match to TRBD1. The V and J ends lost 6 bases and 5 bases, in that order; junction bases with no gene match: 10. CDR3 size: 15 residues. The germline gives CDR1 LGHNA, CDR2 YSLEER. CDR3 residues: CASSYTTGGWETQYF. CDR3 bases: TGCGCCAGCAGTTATACCACAGGGGGCTGGGAGACCCAGTACTTC.

V gene TRBV4-1 combines with J gene TRBJ2-1; 9 bases are a match to TRBD2. Germline values: CDR1 MGHRA, CDR2 YSYEKL. The CDR3 loop spans 16 amino acids. V trimming: 3 bases; J trimming: 6 bases; junction bases outside the gene matches: 9. The DNA for the CDR3 is TGCGCCAGCAGCCACTTCGCGGGAGGGGGGCTCAATGAGCAGTTCTTC. Protein product: CASSHFAGGGLNEQFF.

This rearrangement joins TRBV2 to TRBJ1-1; D is unresolved. V lost 2 bases, J lost 1 base, and 11 bases lay in between. The CDR3 loop spans 15 amino acids. Looked up from germline, CDR1 is SNHLY and CDR2 is FYNNEI. CDR3 sequence reads: CASSERSGRNTEAFF. The CDR3 DNA reads TGTGCCAGCAGTGAACGGTCTGGGAGGAACACTGAAGCTTTCTTT.

The chain is built from TRBV11-1 and TRBJ2-1; 9 bases fit TRBD2. The CDR3 consists of 15 residues. The J segment lost 5 bases and the V segment lost 1 base, leaving 3 bases of the junction unmatched. Germline V CDR1 and CDR2: SGHAT, FQDESV (reference sequence). CDR3 nucleotide sequence: TGTGCCAGCAGCTTAGACAGGACTAGCGACAATGAGCAGTTCTTC. Amino acid sequence: CASSLDRTSDNEQFF. The complete variable domain, with remaining parts taken from reference TRBV11-1 and TRBJ2-1, reads EAEVAQSPRYKITEKSQAVAFWCDPISGHATLYWYRQILGQGPELLVQFQDESVVDDSQLPKDRFSAERLKGVDSTLKIQPAELGDSAMYLCASSLDRTSDNEQFFGPGTRLTVL.

J is TRBJ1-5 and V is TRBV19, with 7 bases aligning to TRBD1. The V gene end was trimmed by 4 bases and the J gene end by 0 bases; junction bases not matched to a gene: 3. Germline-derived CDR1 and CDR2 are LNHDA and SQIVND (reference sequence). This CDR3 region has 15 residues. CDR3 protein: CASSTWDSSNQPQHF. DNA of the CDR3: TGTGCCAGTAGTACGTGGGACAGTAGCAATCAGCCCCAGCATTTT.

The chain couples TRBV28 to TRBJ1-2; 10 bases fit TRBD1. The CDR3 loop spans 16 amino acids. V lost 4 bases and J lost 0; bases outside the gene matches: 5. In germline, CDR1 is MDHEN, CDR2 SYDVKM. CDR3 in DNA: TGTGCCAGCAGTTCGGGACAGGGGACGACTAACTATGGCTACACCTTC. This encodes CASSSGQGTTNYGYTF.

V is TRBV3-1 (or the pseudogene TRBV3-2) and J is TRBJ2-7; possible D gene TRBD1, 6 bases. V was shortened by 0 bases and J by 8 bases, with 11 bases between the two germline ends. The germline CDR1 and CDR2 sequences are LGHDT and YNNKEL (reference sequence). The CDR3 spans 13 residues. The CDR3 protein is CASSQDDRWQQYF. CDR3 DNA sequence: TGTGCCAGCAGCCAAGATGACAGGTGGCAGCAGTACTTC.

The rearrangement uses TRBV15 and TRBJ1-2; 8 bases are a match to TRBD1. CDR1 and CDR2 (germline): LNHNV, YYDKDF (reference sequence). After removal of 0 bases from V and 6 bases from J, the junction contained 6 bases not matched to a gene. This CDR3 is built from 15 residues. This CDR3 is CATSRDLTGGDGYTF. In DNA, the CDR3 is TGTGCCACCAGCAGAGACCTCACAGGGGGGGATGGCTACACCTTC. Full variable domain (rest looked up from reference TRBV15 and TRBJ1-2): DAMVIQNPRYQVTQFGKPVTLSCSQTLNHNVMYWYQQKSSQAPKLLFHYYDKDFNNEADTPDNFQSRRPNTSFCFLDIRSPGLGDTAMYLCATSRDLTGGDGYTFGSGTRLTVV.

The chain is built from TRBV19 and TRBJ2-7; 8 bases agree with TRBD1. Trimming took 8 bases from V and 4 from J; bases not matched to a gene: 16. The germline gives CDR1 LNHDA, CDR2 SQIVND (reference sequence). The CDR3 is made up of 16 amino acids. The CDR3: CASGPGGQGARYEQYF. The CDR3, as DNA: TGTGCCAGTGGGCCAGGAGGGCAGGGGGCGCGGTACGAGCAGTACTTC.

CDR3 DNA: TGCGCCAGCAGACCGGGACTAGCGGCATCCTACGAGCAGTACTTC. This translates into CASRPGLAASYEQYF. J is TRBJ2-7 and V is TRBV5-1; TRBD2 matches at 11 bases. CDR1 is SGHRS and CDR2 is YFSETQ in the germline V gene. J gave up 1 base and V 5 bases, and 5 bases lay outside the gene matches. The CDR3 length is 15 residues.

The chain joins TRBV9 to TRBJ2-1; 9 positions agree with TRBD2. V lost 0 bases, J lost 6 bases, and 4 bases stayed unmatched. Looked up from germline, CDR1 is SGDLS and CDR2 is YYNGEE. This CDR3 has 15 amino acids. The chain's CDR3 is CASSVGLAGTNEQFF. The CDR3 region has the DNA TGTGCCAGCAGCGTAGGGCTAGCGGGAACCAATGAGCAGTTCTTC.

The chain joins TRBV19 to TRBJ1-3, with 9 bases aligning to TRBD1. CDR1 is LNHDA, CDR2 SQIVND, per germline (reference sequence). Trimming removed 4 bases from V and 1 base from J; junction bases left unmatched: 2. This CDR3 is 15 amino acids long. CDR3 sequence (DNA): TGTGCCAGTAGTACGGACAGGGGATCTGGAAACACCATATATTTT. Its translation: CASSTDRGSGNTIYF.

The V and J genes are TRBV6-5 and TRBJ2-7; D call uncertain. The CDR3 runs to 15 residues. V lost 6 bases to trimming and J lost 6 bases, with 21 bases between them. The germline V gene encodes CDR1 MNHEY and CDR2 SVGAGI. CDR3 sequence reads: CASRTLGANQGEQYF. The CDR3 coding sequence is TGTGCCAGCAGGACCTTGGGCGCTAACCAAGGCGAGCAGTACTTC.

The V call is TRBV5-1, the J call TRBJ2-1; TRBD1 is a possible D gene (5 bases). V lost 3 bases, J lost 5 bases, and 12 bases lay in between. The length of the CDR3 is 14 residues. CDR1 SGHRS and CDR2 YFSETQ come from the germline V gene. CDR3 loop: CASSSDTTNNEQFF. The CDR3 region has the DNA TGCGCCAGCAGCTCGGACACCACGAACAATGAGCAGTTCTTC.

The chain couples TRBV18 to TRBJ2-5; D might be TRBD2 (6 bases). V was pared by 6 bases and J by 1 base, with 12 bases between. The CDR3 has 14 amino acids. Germline CDR1 and CDR2: KGHSH and LQKENI. In DNA form, the CDR3 reads TGTGCCAGCTCCTATAGCGGTCCCCAAGAGACCCAGTACTTC. Protein: CASSYSGPQETQYF.

CDR3 sequence (DNA): TGTGCCATCAAGATGGCAGACTCGGCGGTCTATGGCTACACCTTC. This translates into CAIKMADSAVYGYTF. The chain links TRBV10-3 to TRBJ1-2; the D is unclear. CDR1 ENHRY and CDR2 SYGVKD come from the germline V gene. This CDR3 spans 15 amino acids. The germline V and J ends were trimmed by 7 bases and 4 bases, with 19 bases remaining between them.

The rearrangement links TRBV10-1 to TRBJ2-1; TRBD2 aligns across 11 bases. Germline V lookup: CDR1 WNHNN, CDR2 SYGVQD (reference sequence). The length of the CDR3 is 15 residues. V shed 5 bases and J 8 bases; nucleotides not matched to a gene: 8. CDR3 in DNA: TGCGCCAGCAGTCAGACTAGCGGGAATATAGATGAGCAGTTCTTC. Protein product: CASSQTSGNIDEQFF.

This sequence joins TRBV6-5 and TRBJ2-7, with 7 bases identical to TRBD1. V was pared by 5 bases and J by 2 bases, with 9 bases of the junction left unmatched. From germline, CDR1 is MNHEY and CDR2 SVGAGI. CDR3 length: 15 amino acids. The CDR3 loop reads CASSSRDSGTYEQYF. In DNA, the CDR3 is TGTGCCAGCAGTAGCCGGGACAGCGGAACCTACGAGCAGTACTTC.

V gene TRBV19 combines with J gene TRBJ1-1; no firm D call. The germline V gene encodes CDR1 LNHDA and CDR2 SQIVND (reference sequence). V was pared by 3 bases and J by 7 bases, with 15 bases between. CDR3 length: 14 residues. CDR3 loop: CASSIPPVGIEAFF. DNA for the CDR3: TGTGCCAGTAGTATCCCACCCGTTGGCATTGAAGCTTTCTTT.

The table lists this clone with a few counts. The chain employs TRBV7-3 and TRBJ2-7, with 8 bases matching TRBD1. CDR3 length: 14 amino acids. Looked up from germline, CDR1 is SGHTA and CDR2 is FQGTGA. After removal of 5 bases from V and 2 bases from J, the junction contained 5 bases not matched to a gene. The chain's CDR3 is CASSPGQGPYEQYF. CDR3 nucleotide sequence: TGTGCCAGCAGCCCCGGACAGGGACCCTACGAGCAGTACTTC.

Written as DNA, the CDR3 is TGTGCCAGTACTAGAGTAATTTGGACAGAAGATAATTCACCCCTCCACTTT. It codes for CASTRVIWTEDNSPLHF. The chain is built from TRBV19 and TRBJ1-6; tentative D call: TRBD1 (6 bases). Germline lookup yields CDR1 LNHDA and CDR2 SQIVND (reference sequence). Deletions cut 7 bases from V and 5 bases from J, with 21 bases between. The CDR3 length is 17 residues.

The chain recombines TRBV28 with TRBJ2-3; a weak D match, TRBD2 (6 bases). This CDR3 region has 16 residues. The V gene lost 4 bases and the J gene lost 0 bases, with 14 bases spanning the gap. CDR1 is MDHEN and CDR2 is SYDVKM in the germline V gene. CDR3 coding DNA: TGTGCCAGCAGTTCCCCCTTTAGCGGTAGCACAGATACGCAGTATTTT. It codes for CASSSPFSGSTDTQYF. Full variable domain (rest looked up from reference TRBV28 and TRBJ2-3): DVKVTQSSRYLVKRTGEKVFLECVQDMDHENMFWYRQDPGLGLRLIYFSYDVKMKEKGDIPEGYSVSREKKERFSLILESASTNQTSMYLCASSSPFSGSTDTQYFGPGTRLTVL.

This chain connects TRBV9 to TRBJ1-5; D not resolved. V was pared by 0 bases and J by 9 bases, with 13 bases between. Per the germline V gene, CDR1 is SGDLS and CDR2 is YYNGEE. The CDR3 is made up of 14 amino acids. CDR3 protein: CASSVGGFDRPQHF. CDR3 DNA: TGTGCCAGCAGCGTAGGAGGGTTCGATAGGCCCCAGCATTTT.

The rearrangement links TRBV27 to TRBJ1-5, with unresolved D. This CDR3 is 12 amino acids long. Germline V lookup: CDR1 MNHEY, CDR2 SMNVEV (reference sequence). With 6 bases removed from V and 7 bases from J, the gap between germline ends came to 10 bases. CDR3 residues: CASSSVGQPQHF. The CDR3 coding sequence is TGTGCCAGCAGCTCGGTGGGCCAGCCCCAGCATTTT.

The genes are TRBV28 and TRBJ2-2; D is uncertain. Germline V gives CDR1 MDHEN, CDR2 SYDVKM. The CDR3 is 12 amino acids. V was pared by 6 bases and J by 4 bases, with 6 bases between. The CDR3 DNA reads as TGTGCCAGCAGGTGGAGCACCGGGGAGCTGTTTTTT. This codes for CASRWSTGELFF.